Ten or more counts support the clone carrying this T cell receptor (beta chain). The antigen remains unidentified. Thyroid ultrasound, orbital computed tomography, TRAb, serum thyroxine and clinical symptoms formed the basis of diagnosis. PBMCs were isolated from an approximately 10 ml sample of fresh peripheral blood. The CDR3 runs to 14 residues. V gave up 5 bases and J gave up 9 bases; unmatched junction bases: 6. CDR1 and CDR2 (germline): MNHEY, SMNVEV (reference sequence). Transcripts of RNA were the source for amplifying TCR beta CDR3 regions. After a first-round RT-PCR with HTBI primers, a second-round multiplex PCR was run. TCRdb re-called the multiplex PCR reads through MiXCR, storing one row per CDR3 protein. The sample carries a few hundred thousand distinct CDR3 sequences, under 25% recorded once. The data originate from a study of Graves' ophthalmopathy and Graves' hyperthyroidism. As for the study in general: Investigators collected peripheral blood at initial diagnosis, before any treatment was given.

Findings and limits, study-wide: Blood contained most expanded thyroid clonotypes exceeding 0.001 frequency.

V and J are TRBV27 and TRBJ2-2; 10 nucleotides line up with TRBD2. Input material: peripheral blood. This TCR came from a woman aged 18-29 years with stable Graves' hyperthyroidism. The CDR3 protein is CASSVSGRAWELFF. In DNA, the CDR3 is TGTGCCAGCAGTGTAAGCGGGAGGGCCTGGGAGCTGTTTTTT.